A selection of T cell receptor beta chains follows, all from one sample in a study of control samples from healthy donors and cancer patients. Generated by immunoSEQ multiplex PCR, the TCRdb table keeps only in-frame clones and is missing some. The sample comprises roughly 100,000 clones, about 86% of which are singletons, and roughly 15% rests with the top ten. What was sequenced was blood. Receptors originate from a man between 25 and 39 years old in good health. The CDR3 runs from the conserved cysteine through the conserved F or W. Clone size is shown for a subset of rows, as once, few, many or a class of expanded clone.

once	TRBJ2-5	14	TRBV3-1/TRBV3-2	CASSSSGSGETQYF
.	TRBJ1-6	13	TRBV6-5	CATGGGLNSPLHF
.	TRBJ1-4	17	TRBV24-1	CATSPRDSLVSNEKLFF
.	TRBJ2-5	14	TRBV4-3	CASSQELGQETQYF
.	TRBJ1-2	15	TRBV18	CASSPETGGDYGYTF
.	TRBJ2-1	14	TRBV30	CACARQSSYNEQFF
.	TRBJ2-3	11	TRBV6-5	CASSTLDTQYF
.	TRBJ2-3	14	TRBV5-1	CASSPGQDTDTQYF
.	TRBJ2-7	8	TRBV7-3	CASSLEYF
.	TRBJ1-2	17	TRBV15	CATSNLGWRGRGYGYTF
.	TRBJ1-3	13	TRBV4-2	CASSTKPGNTIYF
.	TRBJ1-5	15	TRBV5-4	CASSKDDRPGQPQHF
.	TRBJ1-1	15	TRBV7-3	CASSASGTKNTEAFF
.	TRBJ1-3	17	TRBV27	CASSLSAGGYSGNTIYF
.	TRBJ2-7	15	TRBV28	CASRLDGISSYEQYF
.	TRBJ1-1	16	TRBV28	CASSLRSGTANTEAFF
few	TRBJ1-6	12	TRBV5-4	CASSFHDLPLHF
.	TRBJ2-2	15	TRBV30	CAWTSFGRNTGELFF
.	TRBJ1-5	12	TRBV5-6	CASSLRGQPQHF
few	TRBJ2-2	17	TRBV28	CASSLRDMTGNTGELFF
.	TRBJ1-5	16	TRBV3-1/TRBV3-2	CASSQDGQYSNQPQHF
once	TRBJ2-7	14	TRBV6-5	CASSPQEICYEQYF
.	TRBJ2-1	18	TRBV3-1/TRBV3-2	CASSHPKVTGGAGNEQFF
.	TRBJ1-2	15	TRBV5-1	CASSLIMGANYGYTF
.	TRBJ2-4	13	TRBV7-2	CASSTQLGDIQYF
.	TRBJ1-1	14	TRBV19	CASSADRENTEAFF
.	TRBJ1-5	14	TRBV28	CASRPDRGSQPQHF
.	TRBJ1-2	12	TRBV5-6	CASSLGVHGYTF
.	TRBJ1-1	12	TRBV7-2	CASSTLRIEAFF
.	TRBJ2-5	13	TRBV7-2	CASSSGRVETQYF
.	TRBJ2-3	15	TRBV27	CASSLWGFGTDTQYF
.	TRBJ2-3	15	TRBV11-2	CASSSSRDRTDTQYF
.	TRBJ2-7	13	TRBV5-6	CASSLGGTGEQYF
.	TRBJ1-1	14	TRBV27	CASSFWGRGTEAFF
.	TRBJ2-7	13	TRBV15	CATSTQTGYEQYF
.	TRBJ1-5	16	TRBV4-1	CASSRQTGTGNQPQHF